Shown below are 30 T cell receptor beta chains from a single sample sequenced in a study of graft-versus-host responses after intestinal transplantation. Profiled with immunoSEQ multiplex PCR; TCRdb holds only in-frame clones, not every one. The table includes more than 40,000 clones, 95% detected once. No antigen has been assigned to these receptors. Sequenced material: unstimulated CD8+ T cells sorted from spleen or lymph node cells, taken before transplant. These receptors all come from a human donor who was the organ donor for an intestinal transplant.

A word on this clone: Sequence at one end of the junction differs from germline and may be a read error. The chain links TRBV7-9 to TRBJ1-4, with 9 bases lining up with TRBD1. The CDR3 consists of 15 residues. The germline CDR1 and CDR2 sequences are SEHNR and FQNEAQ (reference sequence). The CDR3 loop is CAGSDSGTGHEKLFF. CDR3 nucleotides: TGTGCCGGCAGCGATTCCGGGACAGGGCATGAAAAACTGTTTTTT.

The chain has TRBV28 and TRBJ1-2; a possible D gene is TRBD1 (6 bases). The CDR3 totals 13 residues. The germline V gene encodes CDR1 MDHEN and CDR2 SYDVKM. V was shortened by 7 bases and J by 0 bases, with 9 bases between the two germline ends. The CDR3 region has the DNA TGTGCCAGCAAGGACAGATCTAACTATGGCTACACCTTC. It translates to CASKDRSNYGYTF.

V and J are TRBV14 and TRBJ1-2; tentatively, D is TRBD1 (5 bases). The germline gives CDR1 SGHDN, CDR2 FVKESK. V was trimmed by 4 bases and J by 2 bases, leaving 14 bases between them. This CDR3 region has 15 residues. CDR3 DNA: TGTGCCAGCAGCCCCCGGATGGGGGTAAACTATGGCTACACCTTC. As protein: CASSPRMGVNYGYTF.

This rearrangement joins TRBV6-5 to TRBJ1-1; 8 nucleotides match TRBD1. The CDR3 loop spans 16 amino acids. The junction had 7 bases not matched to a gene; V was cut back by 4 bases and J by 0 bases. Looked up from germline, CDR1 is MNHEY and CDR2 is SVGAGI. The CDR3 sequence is CASSFIRGLMNTEAFF. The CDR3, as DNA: TGTGCCAGCAGTTTCATCAGGGGGCTCATGAACACTGAAGCTTTCTTT.

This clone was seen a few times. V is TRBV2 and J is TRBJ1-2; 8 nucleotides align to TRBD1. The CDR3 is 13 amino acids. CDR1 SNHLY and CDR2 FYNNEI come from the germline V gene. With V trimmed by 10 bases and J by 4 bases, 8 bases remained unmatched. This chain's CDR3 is CATKTTGGYGYTF. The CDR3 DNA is TGTGCCACCAAAACTACAGGGGGCTATGGCTACACCTTC.

This chain's CDR3 is CSVEWAEANEKLFF. The CDR3 region has the DNA TGCAGCGTTGAATGGGCAGAAGCTAATGAAAAACTGTTTTTT. This chain uses TRBV29-1 with TRBJ1-4; D not certain. The V gene lost 2 bases and the J gene lost 3 bases, with 10 bases spanning the gap. Germline lookup yields CDR1 SQVTM and CDR2 ANQGSEA. The CDR3 totals 14 residues.

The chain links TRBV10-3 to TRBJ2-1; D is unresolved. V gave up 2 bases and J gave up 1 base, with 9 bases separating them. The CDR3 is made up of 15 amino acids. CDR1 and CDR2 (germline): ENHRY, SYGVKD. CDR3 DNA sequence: TGTGCCATCAGTGAGCGGACCGATTCCTACAATGAGCAGTTCTTC. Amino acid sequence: CAISERTDSYNEQFF.

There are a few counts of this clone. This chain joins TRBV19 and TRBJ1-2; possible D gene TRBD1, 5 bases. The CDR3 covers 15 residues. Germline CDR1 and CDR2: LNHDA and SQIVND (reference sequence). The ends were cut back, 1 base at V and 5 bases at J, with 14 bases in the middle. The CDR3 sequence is CASSIALAGSYGYTF. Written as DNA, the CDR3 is TGTGCCAGTAGTATAGCCCTGGCAGGGTCTTATGGCTACACCTTC.

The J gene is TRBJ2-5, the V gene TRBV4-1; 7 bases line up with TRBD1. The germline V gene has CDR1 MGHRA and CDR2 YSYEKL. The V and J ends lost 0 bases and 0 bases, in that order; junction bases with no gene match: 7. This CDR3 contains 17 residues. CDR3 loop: CASSQEEQTGNQETQYF. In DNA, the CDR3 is TGCGCCAGCAGCCAAGAAGAACAGACAGGGAACCAAGAGACCCAGTACTTC.

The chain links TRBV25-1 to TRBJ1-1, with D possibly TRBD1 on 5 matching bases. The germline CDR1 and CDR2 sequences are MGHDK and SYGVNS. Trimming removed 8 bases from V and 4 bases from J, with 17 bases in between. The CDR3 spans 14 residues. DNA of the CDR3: TGTGCCAGCGACTCAGGGTTACCGGGCACTGAAGCTTTCTTT. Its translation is CASDSGLPGTEAFF.

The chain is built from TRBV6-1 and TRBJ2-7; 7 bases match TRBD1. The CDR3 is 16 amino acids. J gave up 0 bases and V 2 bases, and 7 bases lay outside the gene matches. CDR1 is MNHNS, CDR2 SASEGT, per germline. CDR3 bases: TGTGCCAGCAGTGAATCCCCGACAGGGAGCTCCTACGAGCAGTACTTC. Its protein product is CASSESPTGSSYEQYF.

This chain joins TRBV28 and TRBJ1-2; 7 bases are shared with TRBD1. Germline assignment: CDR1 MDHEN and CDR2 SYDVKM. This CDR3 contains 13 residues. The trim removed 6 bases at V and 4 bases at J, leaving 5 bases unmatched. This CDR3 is CASRMDRFYGYTF. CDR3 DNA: TGTGCCAGCAGAATGGACAGGTTCTATGGCTACACCTTC.

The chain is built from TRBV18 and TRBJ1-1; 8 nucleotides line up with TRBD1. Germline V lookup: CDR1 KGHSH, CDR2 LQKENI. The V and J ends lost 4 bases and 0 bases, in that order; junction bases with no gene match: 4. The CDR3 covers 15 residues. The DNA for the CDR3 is TGTGCCAGCTCACATTGGGACAGGTTGAACACTGAAGCTTTCTTT. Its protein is CASSHWDRLNTEAFF.

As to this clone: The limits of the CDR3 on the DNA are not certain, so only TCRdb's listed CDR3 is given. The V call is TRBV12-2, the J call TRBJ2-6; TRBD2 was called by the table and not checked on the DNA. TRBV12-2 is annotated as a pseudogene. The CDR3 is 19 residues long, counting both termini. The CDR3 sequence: CASRLARGRVASGANVLTF.

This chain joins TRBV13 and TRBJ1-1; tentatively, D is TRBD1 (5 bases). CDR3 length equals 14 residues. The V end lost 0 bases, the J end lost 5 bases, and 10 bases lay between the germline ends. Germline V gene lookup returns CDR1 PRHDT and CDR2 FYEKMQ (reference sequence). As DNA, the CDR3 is TGTGCCAGCAGCTTAGGGAGGGGTTGGACTGAAGCTTTCTTT. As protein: CASSLGRGWTEAFF.

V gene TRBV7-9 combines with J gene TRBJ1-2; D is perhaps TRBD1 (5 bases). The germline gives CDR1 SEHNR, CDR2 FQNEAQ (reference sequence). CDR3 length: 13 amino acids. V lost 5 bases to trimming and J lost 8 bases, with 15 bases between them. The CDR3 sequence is CASSLGASMGYTF. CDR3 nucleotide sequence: TGTGCCAGCAGCCTCGGGGCCTCAATGGGCTACACCTTC.

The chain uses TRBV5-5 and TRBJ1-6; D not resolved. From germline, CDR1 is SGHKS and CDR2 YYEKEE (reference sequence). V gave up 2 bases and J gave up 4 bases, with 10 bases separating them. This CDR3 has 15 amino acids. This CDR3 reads CASSFPPQYNSPLHF. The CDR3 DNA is TGTGCCAGCAGCTTTCCGCCGCAGTATAATTCACCCCTCCACTTT.

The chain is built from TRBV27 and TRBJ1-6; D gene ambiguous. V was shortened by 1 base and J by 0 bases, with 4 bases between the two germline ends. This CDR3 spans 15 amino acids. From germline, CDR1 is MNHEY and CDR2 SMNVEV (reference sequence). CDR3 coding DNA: TGTGCCAGCAGTTTATACAGCTCCTATAATTCACCCCTCCACTTT. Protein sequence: CASSLYSSYNSPLHF.

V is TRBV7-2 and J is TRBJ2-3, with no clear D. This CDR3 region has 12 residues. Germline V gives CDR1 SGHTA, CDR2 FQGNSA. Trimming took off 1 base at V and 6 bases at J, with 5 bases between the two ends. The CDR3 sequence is CASSLGADTQYF. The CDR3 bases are TGTGCCAGCAGCTTAGGGGCCGATACGCAGTATTTT. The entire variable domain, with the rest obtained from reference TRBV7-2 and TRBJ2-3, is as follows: GAGVSQSPSNKVTEKGKDVELRCDPISGHTALYWYRQSLGQGLEFLIYFQGNSAPDKSGLPSDRFSAERTGGSVSTLTIQRTQQEDSAVYLCASSLGADTQYFGPGTRLTVL.

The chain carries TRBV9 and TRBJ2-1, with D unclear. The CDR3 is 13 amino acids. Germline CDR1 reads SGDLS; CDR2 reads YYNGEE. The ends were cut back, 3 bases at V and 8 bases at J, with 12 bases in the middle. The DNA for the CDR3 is TGTGCCAGCAGCGGCCTTCAGCCAGATGAGCAGTTCTTC. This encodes CASSGLQPDEQFF.

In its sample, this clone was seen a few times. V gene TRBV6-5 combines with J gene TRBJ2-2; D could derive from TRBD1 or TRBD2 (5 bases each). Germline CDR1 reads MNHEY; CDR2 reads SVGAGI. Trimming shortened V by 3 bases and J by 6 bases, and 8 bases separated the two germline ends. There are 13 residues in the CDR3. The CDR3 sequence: CASSYPGPGELFF. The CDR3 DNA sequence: TGTGCCAGCAGTTATCCGGGACCCGGGGAGCTGTTTTTT.

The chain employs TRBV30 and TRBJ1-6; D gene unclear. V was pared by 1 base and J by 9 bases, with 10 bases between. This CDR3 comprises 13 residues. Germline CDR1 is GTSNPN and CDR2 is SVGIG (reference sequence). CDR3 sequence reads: CAWSDFTGSPLHF. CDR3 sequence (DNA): TGTGCCTGGAGTGATTTTACGGGTTCACCCCTCCACTTT. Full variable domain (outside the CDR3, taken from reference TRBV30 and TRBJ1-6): SQTIHQWPATLVQPVGSPLSLECTVEGTSNPNLYWYRQAAGRGLQLLFYSVGIGQISSEVPQNLSASRPQDRQFILSSKKLLLSDSGFYLCAWSDFTGSPLHFGNGTRLTVT.

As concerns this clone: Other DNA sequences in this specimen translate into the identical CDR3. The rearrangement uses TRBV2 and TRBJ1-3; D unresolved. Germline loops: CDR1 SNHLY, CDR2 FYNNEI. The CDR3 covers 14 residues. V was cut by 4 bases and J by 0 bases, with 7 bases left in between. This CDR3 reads CASSGGDSGNTIYF. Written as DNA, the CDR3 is TGTGCCAGCAGTGGCGGGGACTCTGGAAACACCATATATTTT.

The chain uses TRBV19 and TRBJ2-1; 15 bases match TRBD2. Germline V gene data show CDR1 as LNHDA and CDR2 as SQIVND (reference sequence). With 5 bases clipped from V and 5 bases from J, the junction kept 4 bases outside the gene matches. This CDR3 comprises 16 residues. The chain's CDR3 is CASSRTSGGANNEQFF. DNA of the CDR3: TGTGCCAGTAGTCGGACTAGCGGGGGGGCAAACAATGAGCAGTTCTTC.

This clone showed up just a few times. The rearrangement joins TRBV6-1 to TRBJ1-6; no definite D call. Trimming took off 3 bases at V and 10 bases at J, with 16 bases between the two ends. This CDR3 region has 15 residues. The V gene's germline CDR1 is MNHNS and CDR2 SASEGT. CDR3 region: CASSDRRYLVSPLHF. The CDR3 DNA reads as TGTGCCAGCAGTGATAGACGGTACCTGGTGTCACCCCTCCACTTT.

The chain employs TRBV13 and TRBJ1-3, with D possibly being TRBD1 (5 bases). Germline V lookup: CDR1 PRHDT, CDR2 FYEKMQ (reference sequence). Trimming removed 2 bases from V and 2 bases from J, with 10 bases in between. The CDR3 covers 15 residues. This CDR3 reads CASSLRGATGNTIYF. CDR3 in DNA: TGTGCCAGCAGCTTACGTGGGGCGACTGGAAACACCATATATTTT.

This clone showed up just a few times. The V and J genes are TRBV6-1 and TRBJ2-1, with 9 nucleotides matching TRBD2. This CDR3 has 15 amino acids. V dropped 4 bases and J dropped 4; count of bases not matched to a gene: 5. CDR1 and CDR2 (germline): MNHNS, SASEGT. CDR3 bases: TGTGCCAGCAGTGGTTTTAGCGGGGGATACAATGAGCAGTTCTTC. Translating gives CASSGFSGGYNEQFF.

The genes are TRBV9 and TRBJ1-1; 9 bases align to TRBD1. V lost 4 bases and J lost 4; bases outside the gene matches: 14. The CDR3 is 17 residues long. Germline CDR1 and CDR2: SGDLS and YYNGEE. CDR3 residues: CASSPGGGTGTGTEAFF. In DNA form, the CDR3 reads TGTGCCAGCAGCCCGGGAGGGGGGACAGGGACAGGCACTGAAGCTTTCTTT.

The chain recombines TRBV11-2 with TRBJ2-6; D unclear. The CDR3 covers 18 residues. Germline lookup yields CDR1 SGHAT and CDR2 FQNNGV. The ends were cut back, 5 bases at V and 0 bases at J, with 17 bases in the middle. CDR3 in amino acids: CASSPVRAASSGANVLTF. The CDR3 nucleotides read TGTGCCAGCAGCCCGGTTAGGGCAGCCTCCTCTGGGGCCAACGTCCTGACTTTC.

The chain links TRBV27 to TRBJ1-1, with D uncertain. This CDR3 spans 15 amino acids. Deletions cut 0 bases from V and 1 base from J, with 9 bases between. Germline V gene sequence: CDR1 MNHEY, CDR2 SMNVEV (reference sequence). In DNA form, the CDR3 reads TGTGCCAGCAGTTTATCGTTGGGCGGGAACACTGAAGCTTTCTTT. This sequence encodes CASSLSLGGNTEAFF.